Described below is a single T cell receptor beta chain sequence and its context. Patients of the Seattle cohort, enrolled during active infection, were followed longitudinally. The source of the sample is a study of blood T cell repertoires in COVID-19. Study background: From T cells, B-cell-depleted T cells, or PBMCs came the material, which was cDNA or gDNA.

Clones were sequenced by immunoSEQ multiplex PCR, and TCRdb holds only the in-frame ones, with some missing. The table lists under 550,000 clones, roughly 90% of them singletons. Trimming left V 6 bases short and J 4 bases short, with 13 bases between. The CDR3 totals 13 residues. Germline V gene data show CDR1 as SGHNT and CDR2 as YYREEE (reference sequence). The sample was peripheral blood. The sequence was collected from a man younger than 35 with COVID-19, enrolled during active disease. The chain joins TRBV5-4 to TRBJ1-2, with D unclear. CDR3 amino acids: CASTLDGAYGYTF. The DNA for the CDR3 is TGTGCCAGCACCCTCGATGGAGCCTATGGCTACACCTTC.